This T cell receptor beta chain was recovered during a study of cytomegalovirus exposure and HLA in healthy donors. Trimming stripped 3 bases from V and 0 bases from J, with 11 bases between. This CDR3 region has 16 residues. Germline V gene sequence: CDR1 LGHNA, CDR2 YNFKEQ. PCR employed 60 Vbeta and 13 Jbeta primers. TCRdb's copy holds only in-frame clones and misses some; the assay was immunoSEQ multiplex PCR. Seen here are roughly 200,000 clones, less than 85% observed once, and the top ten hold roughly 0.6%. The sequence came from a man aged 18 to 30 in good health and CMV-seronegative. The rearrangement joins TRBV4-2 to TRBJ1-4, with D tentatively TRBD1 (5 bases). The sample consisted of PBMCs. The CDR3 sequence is CASSQGGNPTNEKLFF. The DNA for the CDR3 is TGTGCCAGCAGCCAGGGGGGAAACCCAACTAATGAAAAACTGTTTTTT.